This TCR beta chain was identified during a study of CD8 T cells in Susac syndrome. Broader study findings: The study admitted that it had a relatively small number of individuals in its TCR sequencing and HLA analysis.

The V gene lost 2 bases and the J gene lost 3 bases, with 4 bases spanning the gap. Per the germline V gene, CDR1 is SEHNR and CDR2 is FQNEAQ (reference sequence). The CDR3 is 12 amino acids. A quantity of about 0.5 to 1 ug RNA underwent reverse transcription using random hexamers. A multiplex approach, immunoSEQ multiplex PCR, amplified TCR beta CDR3 across 54 Vbeta and 13 Jbeta. TCRdb re-called the immunoSEQ multiplex PCR reads with MiXCR, one entry per CDR3 protein. The sample contains under 150,000 distinct CDR3 sequences, roughly 94% of which appear only once. Remarks on this clonotype: What it binds is not known.

The rearrangement joins TRBV7-9 to TRBJ1-1; unclear D gene. The material sequenced was CD4+ T cells from PBMCs. This clonotype originated in a human donor with multiple sclerosis. CDR3 bases: TGTGCCAGCAGCTTAAGGGACACTGAAGCTTTCTTT. The encoded protein is CASSLRDTEAFF.